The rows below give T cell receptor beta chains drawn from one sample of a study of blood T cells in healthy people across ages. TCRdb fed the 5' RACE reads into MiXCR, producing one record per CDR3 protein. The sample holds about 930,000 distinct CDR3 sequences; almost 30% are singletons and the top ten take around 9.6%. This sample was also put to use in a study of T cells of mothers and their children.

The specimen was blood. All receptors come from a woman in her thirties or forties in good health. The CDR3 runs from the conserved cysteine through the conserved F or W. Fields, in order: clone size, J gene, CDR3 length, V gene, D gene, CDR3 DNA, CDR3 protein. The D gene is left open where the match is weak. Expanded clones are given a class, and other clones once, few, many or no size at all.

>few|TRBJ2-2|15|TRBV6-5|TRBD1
TGTGCCAGCACGCAGGGGGCAGGGAACACCGGGGAGCTGTTTTTT
CASTQGAGNTGELFF
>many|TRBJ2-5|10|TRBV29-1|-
TGCAGCGGTAGTCAAGAGACCCAGTACTTC
CSGSQETQYF
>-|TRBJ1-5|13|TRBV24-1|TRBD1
TGTGCCACCGGGGCACAGGGGGCTCAGCCCCAGCATTTT
CATGAQGAQPQHF
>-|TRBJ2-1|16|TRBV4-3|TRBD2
TGCGCCAGCAGCCAAGACTCTAGCGGGGTGGGGAATGAGCAGTTCTTC
CASSQDSSGVGNEQFF
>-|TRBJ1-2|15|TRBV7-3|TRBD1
TGTGCCAGCAGCCCGGGACAGGGAGGAGTGGGTGGCTACACCTTC
CASSPGQGGVGGYTF
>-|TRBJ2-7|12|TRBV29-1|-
TGCAGCGTTGGCGGGGACGGCTACGAGCAGTACTTC
CSVGGDGYEQYF
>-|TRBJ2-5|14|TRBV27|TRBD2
TGTGCCAGCCGTCGACTAGCAGGCGTTGTAGAGCAGTACTTC
CASRRLAGVVEQYF
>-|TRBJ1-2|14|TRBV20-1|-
TGCAGTGCCCTCTCATCAGGCGGAAACTATGGCTACACCTTC
CSALSSGGNYGYTF
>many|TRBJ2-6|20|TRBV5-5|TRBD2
TGTGCCAGCAGCTTCGGGACTAGCGGGGGGCTACTCTCTGGGGCCAACGTCCTGACTTTC
CASSFGTSGGLLSGANVLTF
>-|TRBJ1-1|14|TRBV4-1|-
TGCGCCAGCAGGCAAGGACAGAGGAACACTGAAGCTTTCTTT
CASRQGQRNTEAFF
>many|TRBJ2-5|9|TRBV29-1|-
TGCAGCGCCGAGAAGACCCAGTACTTC
CSAEKTQYF
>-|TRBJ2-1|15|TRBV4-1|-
TGCGCCAGCAGCCACCCCGGGGGCTCCTACAATGAGCAGTTCTTC
CASSHPGGSYNEQFF
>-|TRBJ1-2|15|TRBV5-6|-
TGTGCCAGCAGCGACCGGTCAGCCTCTAACTATGGCTACACCTTC
CASSDRSASNYGYTF
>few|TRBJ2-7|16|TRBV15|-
TGTGCCACCAGCAGAGTTGGACCGACAGGTTCCTACGAGCAGTACTTC
CATSRVGPTGSYEQYF
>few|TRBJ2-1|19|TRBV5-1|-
TGCGCCAGCAGCTTGTCGGGGCAGAAGAAAGAGTTCCCGCACAATGAGCAGTTCTTC
CASSLSGQKKEFPHNEQFF
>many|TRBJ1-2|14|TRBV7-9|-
TGTGCCAGCAGCGCCCCCAGAGATGCCTATGGCTACACCTTC
CASSAPRDAYGYTF
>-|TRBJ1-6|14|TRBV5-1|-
TGCGCCAGCAGCCCGGGACTACAAAAAGGTCCCCTCCACTTT
CASSPGLQKGPLHF
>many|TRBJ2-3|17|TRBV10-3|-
TGTGCCTCCTCTTGGGTCATGACAGAGACGAGCACAGATACGCAGTATTTT
CASSWVMTETSTDTQYF
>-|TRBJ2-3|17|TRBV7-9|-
TGTGCCAGCAGCTTAGGGGCGCTTACAGGGAGTGGGGATACGCAGTATTTT
CASSLGALTGSGDTQYF
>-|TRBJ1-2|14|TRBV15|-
TGTGCCACCAGCAGACGGGGTGCTAACTATGGCTACACCTTC
CATSRRGANYGYTF
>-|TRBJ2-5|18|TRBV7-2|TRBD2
TGTGTCAGCAGCTCAAGGGCTAGCGGGGGGCGCCGGTGGGAGACCCAGTACTTC
CVSSSRASGGRRWETQYF
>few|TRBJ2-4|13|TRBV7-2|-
TGTGCCAGCAGCCGAATCCGGGACACATTGCAGTACTTC
CASSRIRDTLQYF
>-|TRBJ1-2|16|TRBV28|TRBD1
TGTGCCAGCAGTCGACACCTCAGGGGGCTTAACTATGGCTACACCTTC
CASSRHLRGLNYGYTF
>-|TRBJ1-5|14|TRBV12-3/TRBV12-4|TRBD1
TGTGCCAGCAGTAAAACAGGGGGCAATCAGCCCCAGCATTTT
CASSKTGGNQPQHF
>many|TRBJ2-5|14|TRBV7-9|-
TGTGCCAGCAGTCCCGATCCTTCTAGAGGGACCCAGTACTTC
CASSPDPSRGTQYF
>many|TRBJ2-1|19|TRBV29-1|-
TGCAGCGTCAAAGGGGGGGGCAGGGCATGGTTGAGCTCCTACAATGAGCAGTTCTTC
CSVKGGGRAWLSSYNEQFF
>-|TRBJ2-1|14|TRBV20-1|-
TGCAGTGCTAGAGGGACGGGCCACTACAATGAGCAGTTCTTC
CSARGTGHYNEQFF
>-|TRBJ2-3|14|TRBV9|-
TGTGCCAGCAGCGTATTCATGGGTCCAGATACGCAGTATTTT
CASSVFMGPDTQYF
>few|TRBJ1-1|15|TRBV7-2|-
TGTGCCAGCAGCTTACACCGGGACTCAAACACTGAAGCTTTCTTT
CASSLHRDSNTEAFF
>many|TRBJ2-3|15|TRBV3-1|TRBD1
TGTGCCAGCAGCCGAAGGACAGGGGGCACAGATACGCAGTATTTT
CASSRRTGGTDTQYF
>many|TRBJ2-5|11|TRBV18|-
TGTGCCAGCAGCTTACAAGAGACCCAGTACTTC
CASSLQETQYF
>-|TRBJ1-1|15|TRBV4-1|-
TGCGCCAGCAGCGCCGAGACAGGTCAGAACACTGAAGCTTTCTTT
CASSAETGQNTEAFF
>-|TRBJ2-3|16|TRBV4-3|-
TGCGCCAGCAGCCAAGGACCTGAGGACTTCTCAGATACGCAGTATTTT
CASSQGPEDFSDTQYF
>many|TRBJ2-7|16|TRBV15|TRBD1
TGTGCCACCAGCAGAGACCGACAGGGGCTCTCCTACGAGCAGTACTTC
CATSRDRQGLSYEQYF
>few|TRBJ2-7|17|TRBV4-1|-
TGCGCCAGCAGCCCTTGGCCAGTTGGCGAAAAAACCTACGAGCAGTACTTC
CASSPWPVGEKTYEQYF
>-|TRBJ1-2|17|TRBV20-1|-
TGCAGTGCTGACCCCTTAGGGGGAGGGGGTGCTAACTATGGCTACACCTTC
CSADPLGGGGANYGYTF
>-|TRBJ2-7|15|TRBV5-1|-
TGCGCCAGCAGCCAAAACTCGGGACTGGCCTACGAGCAGTACTTC
CASSQNSGLAYEQYF
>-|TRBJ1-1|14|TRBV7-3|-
TGTGCCAGCAGCCCCTCGGGCATGAACACTGAAGCTTTCTTT
CASSPSGMNTEAFF
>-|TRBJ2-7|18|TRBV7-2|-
TGTGCCAGCAGCTTAGTGGGTTTGGGGGCGGGGCGGTCCTACGAGCAGTACTTC
CASSLVGLGAGRSYEQYF
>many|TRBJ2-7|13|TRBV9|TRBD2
TGTGCCAGCAGCCCCGGGAGGGACTACGAGCAGTACTTC
CASSPGRDYEQYF
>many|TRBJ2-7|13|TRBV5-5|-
TGTGCCAGCAGCCCTACTACGGGCTACGAGCAGTACTTC
CASSPTTGYEQYF
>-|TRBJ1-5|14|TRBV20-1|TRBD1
TGCAGTGCGACAACCGGGACAGCCCCCAGGTCCCAGCATTTT
CSATTGTAPRSQHF
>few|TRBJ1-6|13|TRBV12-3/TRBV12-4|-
TGTGCCAGCAGTTTAGCGCTGGATTCACCCCTCCACTTT
CASSLALDSPLHF
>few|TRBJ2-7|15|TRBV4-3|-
TGCGCCAGCAGCCAAGAGAAATCCCCTCACTACGAGCAGTACTTC
CASSQEKSPHYEQYF
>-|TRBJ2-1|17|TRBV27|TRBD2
TGTGCCAGCAGTTTATCGAGTAGCGGGGGGATCTACAATGAGCAGTTCTTC
CASSLSSSGGIYNEQFF
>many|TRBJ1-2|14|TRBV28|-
TGTGCCAGCAGACTAAGTCAGGGTAACTATGGCTACACCTTC
CASRLSQGNYGYTF